The 10 T cell receptor beta chains given below trace back to one sample, sequenced in a study of cytomegalovirus exposure and HLA in healthy donors. Sequencing used immunoSEQ multiplex PCR; TCRdb keeps in-frame clones, though not all of them. Here the sample spans over 200,000 clones, roughly 84% being singletons. Source material: PBMCs. The origin of the receptors is a woman under 40 in good health and CMV-seropositive.

This clone was picked up one time. The chain joins TRBV25-1 to TRBJ2-1, with 13 bases identical to TRBD2. The trim removed 5 bases at V and 10 bases at J, leaving 14 bases unmatched. The CDR3 is 17 amino acids. The V gene's germline CDR1 is MGHDK and CDR2 SYGVNS. CDR3 coding DNA: TGTGCCAGCAGTAGCCTATCACTCGGGACTAGCGGGATAGAGCAGTTCTTC. Translation: CASSSLSLGTSGIEQFF.

V and J are TRBV7-8 and TRBJ2-1, with D tentatively TRBD2 (5 bases). The CDR3 is made up of 15 amino acids. Germline V gives CDR1 SGHVS, CDR2 FQNEAQ. Trimming pared 7 bases from V and 0 bases from J, leaving 13 bases between. The CDR3 coding sequence is TGTGCCAGCACCCCTAAACGGGACTCCTACAATGAGCAGTTCTTC. Translated: CASTPKRDSYNEQFF.

The chain combines TRBV2 with TRBJ1-2; tentative D call: TRBD1 (5 bases). The CDR3 length is 14 residues. Trimming removed 4 bases at V and 5 bases at J, with 14 bases between. Germline V CDR1 and CDR2: SNHLY, FYNNEI. In DNA form, the CDR3 reads TGTGCCAGCAGTGCGGTTCCCCCAGGGTATGGCTACACCTTC. It is translated as CASSAVPPGYGYTF.

This rearrangement joins TRBV5-1 to TRBJ1-4; possibly TRBD1 for D (6 bases). V was cut by 4 bases and J by 0 bases, with 13 bases left in between. Germline assignment: CDR1 SGHRS and CDR2 YFSETQ. The CDR3 is 16 amino acids. CDR3 sequence (DNA): TGCGCCAGCAGCGCGGACAGATCTGCAACTAATGAAAAACTGTTTTTT. This translates into CASSADRSATNEKLFF. The whole variable domain, filled in from reference TRBV5-1 and TRBJ1-4, reads KAGVTQTPRYLIKTRGQQVTLSCSPISGHRSVSWYQQTPGQGLQFLFEYFSETQRNKGNFPGRFSGRQFSNSRSEMNVSTLELGDSALYLCASSADRSATNEKLFFGSGTQLSVL.

The gene calls are TRBV27 and TRBJ2-7; a weak D match, TRBD1 (6 bases). The ends were cut back, 4 bases at V and 0 bases at J, with 13 bases in the middle. The germline V gene has CDR1 MNHEY and CDR2 SMNVEV (reference sequence). This CDR3 is 15 amino acids long. The DNA for the CDR3 is TGTGCCAGCAGTTCACCAGGGGCCTACTCCTACGAGCAGTACTTC. Translating it yields CASSSPGAYSYEQYF.

The rearrangement uses TRBV30 and TRBJ2-1, with TRBD2 matching 10 bases. Germline CDR1 and CDR2: GTSNPN and SVGIG (reference sequence). CDR3 size: 15 residues. With V trimmed by 0 bases and J by 7 bases, 6 bases remained unmatched. The CDR3 DNA sequence: TGTGCCTGGAGTGTACGGACTAGCGGACGAAATGAGCAGTTCTTC. As protein: CAWSVRTSGRNEQFF.

This CDR3 is CASGQVGGTYEQYF. For the CDR3, the DNA is TGTGCCAGCGGCCAAGTGGGCGGGACCTACGAGCAGTACTTC. The rearrangement links TRBV6-1 to TRBJ2-7; a possible D gene is TRBD2 (6 bases). Germline CDR1 MNHNS, CDR2 SASEGT. Trimming left V 8 bases short and J 2 bases short, with 16 bases between. The CDR3 runs 14 residues.

This clone showed up just a few times. The CDR3 reads CASRNGPRPQHF. Written as DNA, the CDR3 is TGTGCCAGCAGAAACGGACCTAGGCCCCAGCATTTT. This rearrangement joins TRBV27 to TRBJ1-5, with D hard to call. CDR3 size: 12 residues. Germline V lookup: CDR1 MNHEY, CDR2 SMNVEV (reference sequence). Trimming pared 6 bases from V and 9 bases from J, leaving 12 bases between.

This chain uses TRBV5-1 with TRBJ2-7; D is perhaps TRBD1 or TRBD2 (7 bases each). The V gene's germline CDR1 is SGHRS and CDR2 YFSETQ. This CDR3 is built from 14 residues. Trimming shortened V by 3 bases and J by 5 bases, and 15 bases separated the two germline ends. The CDR3 protein is CASSSRGGGHEQYF. The CDR3 DNA reads as TGCGCCAGCAGCTCCCGGGGAGGGGGCCACGAGCAGTACTTC.

The chain's CDR3 is CASTHDDRNTEAFF. The CDR3 DNA is TGTGCCAGCACCCATGACGACAGGAACACTGAAGCTTTCTTT. The chain recombines TRBV28 with TRBJ1-1; D is possibly TRBD1 (5 bases). The germline V gene encodes CDR1 MDHEN and CDR2 SYDVKM. V was cut by 7 bases and J by 1 base, with 13 bases left in between. The CDR3 is 14 amino acids.